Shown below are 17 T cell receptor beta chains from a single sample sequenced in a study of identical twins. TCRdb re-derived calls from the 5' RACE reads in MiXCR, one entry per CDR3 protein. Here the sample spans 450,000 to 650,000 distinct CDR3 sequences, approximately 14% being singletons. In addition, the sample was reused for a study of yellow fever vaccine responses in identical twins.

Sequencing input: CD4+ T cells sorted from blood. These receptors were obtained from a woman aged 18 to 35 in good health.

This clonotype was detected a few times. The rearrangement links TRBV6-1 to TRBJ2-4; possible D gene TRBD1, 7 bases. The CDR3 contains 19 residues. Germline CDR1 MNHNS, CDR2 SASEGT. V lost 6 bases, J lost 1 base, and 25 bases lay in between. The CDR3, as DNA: TGTGCCAGCAGCACCCCCCGGGGCAGGGGGGCTTTGGCCAAAAACATTCAGTACTTC. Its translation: CASSTPRGRGALAKNIQYF.

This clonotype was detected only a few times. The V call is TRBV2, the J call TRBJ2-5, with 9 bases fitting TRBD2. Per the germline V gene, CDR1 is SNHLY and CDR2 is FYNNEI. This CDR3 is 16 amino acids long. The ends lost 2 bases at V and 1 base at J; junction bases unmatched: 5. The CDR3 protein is CASSEIRREGQETQYF. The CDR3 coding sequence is TGTGCCAGCAGTGAAATACGGCGGGAGGGCCAAGAGACCCAGTACTTC.

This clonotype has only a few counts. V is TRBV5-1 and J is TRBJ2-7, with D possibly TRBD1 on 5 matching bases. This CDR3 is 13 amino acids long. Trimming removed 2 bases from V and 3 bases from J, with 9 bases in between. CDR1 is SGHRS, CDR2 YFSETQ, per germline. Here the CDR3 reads CASSFQGDYEQYF. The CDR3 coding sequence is TGCGCCAGCAGCTTTCAGGGCGACTACGAGCAGTACTTC.

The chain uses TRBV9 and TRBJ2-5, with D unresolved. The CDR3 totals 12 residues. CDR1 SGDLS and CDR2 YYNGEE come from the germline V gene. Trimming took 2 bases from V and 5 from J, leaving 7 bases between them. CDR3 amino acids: CASSVPSETQYF. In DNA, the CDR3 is TGTGCCAGCAGCGTTCCGTCGGAGACCCAGTACTTC. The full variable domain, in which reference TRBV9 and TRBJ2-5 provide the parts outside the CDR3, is DSGVTQTPKHLITATGQRVTLRCSPRSGDLSVYWYQQSLDQGLQFLIQYYNGEERAKGNILERFSAQQFPDLHSELNLSSLELGDSALYFCASSVPSETQYFGPGTRLLVL.

The CDR3 DNA is TGTGCCAGCAGACGGACTAGCGGCCCCCGAGAGACCCAGTACTTC. The encoded protein is CASRRTSGPRETQYF. The V gene is TRBV7-9, the J gene TRBJ2-5, with TRBD2 matching over 10 bases. The ends lost 6 bases at V and 4 bases at J; junction bases unmatched: 8. The CDR3 runs to 15 residues. The germline gives CDR1 SEHNR, CDR2 FQNEAQ (reference sequence).

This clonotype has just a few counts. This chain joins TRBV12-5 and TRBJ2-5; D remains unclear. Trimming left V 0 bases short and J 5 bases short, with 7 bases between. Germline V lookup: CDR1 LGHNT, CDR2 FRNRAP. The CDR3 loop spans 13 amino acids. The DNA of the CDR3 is TGTGCTAGTGGTTTGGTAGGGCCGGAGACCCAGTACTTC. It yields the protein CASGLVGPETQYF.

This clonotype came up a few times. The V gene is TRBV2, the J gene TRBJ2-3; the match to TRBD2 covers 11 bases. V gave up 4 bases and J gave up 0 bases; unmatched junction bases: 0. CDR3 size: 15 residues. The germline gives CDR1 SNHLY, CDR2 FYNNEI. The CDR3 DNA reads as TGTGCCAGCAGTGGACTAGCGGGAAGCACAGATACGCAGTATTTT. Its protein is CASSGLAGSTDTQYF.

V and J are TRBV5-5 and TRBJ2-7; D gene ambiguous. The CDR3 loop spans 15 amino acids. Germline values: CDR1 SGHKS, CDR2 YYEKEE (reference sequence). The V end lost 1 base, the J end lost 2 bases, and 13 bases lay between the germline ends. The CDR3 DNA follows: TGTGCCAGCAGCTTGAGGTGGCCGGATACCTACGAGCAGTACTTC. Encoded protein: CASSLRWPDTYEQYF.

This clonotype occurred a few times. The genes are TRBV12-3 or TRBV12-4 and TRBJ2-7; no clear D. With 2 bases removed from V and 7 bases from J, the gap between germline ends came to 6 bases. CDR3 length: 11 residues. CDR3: CASSLLREQYF. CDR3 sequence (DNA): TGTGCCAGCAGTTTATTGCGAGAGCAGTACTTC.

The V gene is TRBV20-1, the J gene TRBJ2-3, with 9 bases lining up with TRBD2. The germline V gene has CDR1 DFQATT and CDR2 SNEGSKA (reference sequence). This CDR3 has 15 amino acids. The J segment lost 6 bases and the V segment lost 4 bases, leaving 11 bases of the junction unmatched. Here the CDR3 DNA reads TGCAGTGCTACACCGGGACTAGCCGGGCAGGATACGCAGTATTTT. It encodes CSATPGLAGQDTQYF.

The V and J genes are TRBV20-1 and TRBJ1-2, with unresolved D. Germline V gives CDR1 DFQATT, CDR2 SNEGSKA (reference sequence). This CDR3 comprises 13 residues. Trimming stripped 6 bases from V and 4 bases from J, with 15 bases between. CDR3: CSALDGRGYGYTF. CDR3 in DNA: TGCAGTGCGCTGGACGGCCGGGGCTATGGCTACACCTTC.

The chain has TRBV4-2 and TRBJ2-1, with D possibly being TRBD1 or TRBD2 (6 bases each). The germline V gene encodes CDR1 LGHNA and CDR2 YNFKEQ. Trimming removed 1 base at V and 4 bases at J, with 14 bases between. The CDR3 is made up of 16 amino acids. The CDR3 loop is CASSQVTGARYNEQFF. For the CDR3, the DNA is TGTGCCAGCAGCCAAGTTACGGGGGCTCGTTACAATGAGCAGTTCTTC.

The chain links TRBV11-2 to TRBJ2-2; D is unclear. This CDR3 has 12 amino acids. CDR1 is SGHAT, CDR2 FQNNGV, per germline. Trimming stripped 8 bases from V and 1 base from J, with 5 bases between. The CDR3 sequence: CASGKNTGELFF. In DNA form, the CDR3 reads TGTGCCAGCGGCAAGAACACCGGGGAGCTGTTTTTT.

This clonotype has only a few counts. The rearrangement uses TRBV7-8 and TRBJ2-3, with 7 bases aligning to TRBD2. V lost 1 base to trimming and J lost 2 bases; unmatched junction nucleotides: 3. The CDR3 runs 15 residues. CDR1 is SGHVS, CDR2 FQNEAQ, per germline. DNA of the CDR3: TGTGCCAGCAGCTTAGATGGGGGGGTCACAGATACGCAGTATTTT. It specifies CASSLDGGVTDTQYF. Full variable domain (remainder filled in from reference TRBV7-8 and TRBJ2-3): GAGVSQSPRYKVAKRGQDVALRCDPISGHVSLFWYQQALGQGPEFLTYFQNEAQLDKSGLPSDRFFAERPEGSVSTLKIQRTQQEDSAVYLCASSLDGGVTDTQYFGPGTRLTVL.

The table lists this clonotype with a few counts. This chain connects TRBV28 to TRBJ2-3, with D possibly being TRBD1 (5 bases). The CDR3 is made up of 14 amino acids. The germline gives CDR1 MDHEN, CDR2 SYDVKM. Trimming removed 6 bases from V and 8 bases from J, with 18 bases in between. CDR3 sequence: CASSLSKGPITQYF. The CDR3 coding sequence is TGTGCCAGCAGCCTCTCCAAGGGGCCGATTACGCAGTATTTT.

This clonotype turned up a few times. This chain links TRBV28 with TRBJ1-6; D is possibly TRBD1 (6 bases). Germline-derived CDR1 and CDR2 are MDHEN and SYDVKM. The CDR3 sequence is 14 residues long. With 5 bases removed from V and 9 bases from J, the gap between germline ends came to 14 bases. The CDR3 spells CASSPDRIISPLHF. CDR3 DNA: TGTGCCAGCAGTCCAGACAGGATTATTTCACCCCTCCACTTT.

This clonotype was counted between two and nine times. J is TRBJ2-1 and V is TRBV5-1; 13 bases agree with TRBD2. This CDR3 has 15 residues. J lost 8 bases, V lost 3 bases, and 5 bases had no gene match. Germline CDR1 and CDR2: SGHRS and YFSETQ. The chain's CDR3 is CASSSSGTSGDEQFF. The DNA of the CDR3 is TGCGCCAGCAGCTCCTCCGGGACTAGCGGGGATGAGCAGTTCTTC.